This entry describes one TCR beta chain. The target antigen is unknown. Expressed TCRB transcripts were sequenced after all isolated RNA was converted to cDNA. Method: immunoSEQ multiplex PCR; TCRdb's copy keeps in-frame clones and lacks some. The repertoire includes about 400,000 clones, 10% to 15% of them detected once, and over 0.008% sits in the top ten. V was clipped by 8 bases and J by 2 bases; unmatched bases: 20. The CDR3 is 18 amino acids. Looked up from germline, CDR1 is LNHDA and CDR2 is SQIVND (reference sequence). The data derive from a study of beta chain features in type 1 diabetes. Study-level points and caveats: People with Type 1 diabetes carried modestly yet significantly shorter TCRB CDR3s in all four CD4+ subsets.

Sequenced material: naive CD4+ T cells from blood. The clonotype was recovered from a woman aged 18 to 35 with type 1 diabetes. The chain links TRBV19 to TRBJ2-5, with 7 positions matching TRBD2. DNA of the CDR3: TGTGCCAGTTCCAAACCCGGACTAAGCGGGACGTTACAAGAGACCCAGTACTTC. This sequence encodes CASSKPGLSGTLQETQYF.